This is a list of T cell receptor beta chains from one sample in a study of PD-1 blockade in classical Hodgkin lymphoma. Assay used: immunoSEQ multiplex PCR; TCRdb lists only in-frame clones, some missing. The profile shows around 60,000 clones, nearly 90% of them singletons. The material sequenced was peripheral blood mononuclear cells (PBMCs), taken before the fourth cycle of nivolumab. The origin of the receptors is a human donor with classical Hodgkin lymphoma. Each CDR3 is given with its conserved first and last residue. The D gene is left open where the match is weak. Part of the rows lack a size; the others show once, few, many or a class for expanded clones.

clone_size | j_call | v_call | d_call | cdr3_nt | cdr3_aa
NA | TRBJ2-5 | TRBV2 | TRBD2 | TGTGCCAGCAGGCCTTGGACTAGCGAGGAGACCCAGTACTTC | CASRPWTSEETQYF
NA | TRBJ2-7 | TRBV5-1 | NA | TGCGCCAGCAGCTCGTCCAGGGGGGGCTCCTACGAGCAGTACTTC | CASSSSRGGSYEQYF
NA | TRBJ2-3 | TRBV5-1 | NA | TGCGCCAGCAGCTTTAACAGGGCGGCAGATACGCAGTATTTT | CASSFNRAADTQYF
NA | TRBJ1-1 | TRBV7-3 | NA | TGTGCCAGCAGCCGCCGGGACGGGGGCACTGAAGCTTTCTTT | CASSRRDGGTEAFF
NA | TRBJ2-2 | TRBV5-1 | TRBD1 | TGCGCCAGCAGCCCGGACAGGGCGAACACCGGGGAGCTGTTTTTT | CASSPDRANTGELFF
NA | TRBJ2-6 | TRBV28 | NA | TGTGCCAGCAGTTTACAAATCTCTGGGGCCAACGTCCTGACTTTC | CASSLQISGANVLTF
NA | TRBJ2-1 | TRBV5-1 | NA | TGCGCCAGCACCACGAACGGGGGCGGAGAGCAGTTCTTC | CASTTNGGGEQFF
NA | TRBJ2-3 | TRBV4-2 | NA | TGTGCCAGCAGCCAAGGACTAGAAATTGGCCCCACAGATACGCAGTATTTT | CASSQGLEIGPTDTQYF
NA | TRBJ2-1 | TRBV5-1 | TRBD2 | TGCGCCAGCAGCTTGATACCGGGACTAGCGCCCTCGGATGAGCAGTTCTTC | CASSLIPGLAPSDEQFF
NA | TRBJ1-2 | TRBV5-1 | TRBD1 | TGCGCCAGCAGCCCGGACAGGGTTAACTATGGCTACACCTTC | CASSPDRVNYGYTF
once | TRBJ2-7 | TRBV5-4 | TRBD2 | TGTGCCAGCAGCTTGGGAGCGGGGGTTTTCTACGAGCAGTACTTC | CASSLGAGVFYEQYF
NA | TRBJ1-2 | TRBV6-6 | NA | TGTGCCAGCAGTTGGGAACCCTATGGCTACACCTTC | CASSWEPYGYTF
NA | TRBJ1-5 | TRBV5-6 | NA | TGTGCTAGCAGCTTGCAGGGACAGCCCCAGCATTTT | CASSLQGQPQHF
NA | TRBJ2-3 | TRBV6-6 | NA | TGTGCCAGCAGTTCCACCGATAGAACAGATACGCAGTATTTT | CASSSTDRTDTQYF
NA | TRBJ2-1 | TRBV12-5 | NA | TGTGCTAGTGGCCTATACAATGAGCAGTTCTTC | CASGLYNEQFF
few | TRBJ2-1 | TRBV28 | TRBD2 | TGTGCCAGCAGTTTTATGAGCGGGGGGCAAAATGAGCAGTTCTTC | CASSFMSGGQNEQFF
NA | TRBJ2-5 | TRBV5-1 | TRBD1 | TGCGCCAGCAGCGTCAGGGGGCCCCAAGAGACCCAGTACTTC | CASSVRGPQETQYF
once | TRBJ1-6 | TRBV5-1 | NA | TGCGCCAGCAGCCCACCGACCGGGAATAATTCACCCCTCCACTTT | CASSPPTGNNSPLHF
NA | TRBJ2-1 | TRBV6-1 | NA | TGTGCCAGCAGCCTCTTGGAGTTCTACAATGAGCAGTTCTTC | CASSLLEFYNEQFF
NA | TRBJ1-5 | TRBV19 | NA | TGTGCCAGTAGTACTCCCCCAATATATCAGCCCCAGCATTTT | CASSTPPIYQPQHF
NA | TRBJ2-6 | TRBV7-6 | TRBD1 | TGTGCCAGCAGCCTCCGGGACAGGCCGTCTGGGGCCAACGTCCTGACTTTC | CASSLRDRPSGANVLTF
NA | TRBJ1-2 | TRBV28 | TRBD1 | TGTGCCAGCAAGACCACCTCCGGGACAGGGGGTTTTGGCTACACCTTC | CASKTTSGTGGFGYTF
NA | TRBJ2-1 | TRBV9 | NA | TGTGCCAGCAGCGAGCGAACAGGGCATGAGCAGTTCTTC | CASSERTGHEQFF
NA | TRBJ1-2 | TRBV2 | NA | TGTGCCAGCAGTGAAAGGACACCCTATGGCTACACCTTC | CASSERTPYGYTF
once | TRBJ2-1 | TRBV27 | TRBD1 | TGTGCCAGCAGTCCCCCGACAGGGATCGTCAATGAGCAGTTCTTC | CASSPPTGIVNEQFF